This TCR beta chain stems from a study of untreated major depressive disorder. Findings and limits, study-wide: Sequencing showed nonsignificant TRBV25-01 and TRBV02-01 differences matching flow cytometry.

Blood, about 31 ml, was drawn into EDTA tubes. Measured with immunoSEQ multiplex PCR; TCRdb has only the in-frame clones, and not every one. The sample holds 20,000 or so clones; more than 75% are singletons and the top ten take approximately 0.86%. Regarding this clone: The antigen is undetermined.

The CDR3 runs to 14 residues. V lost 3 bases and J lost 3, with 11 bases in between. The germline V gene encodes CDR1 SNHLY and CDR2 FYNNEI. The genes are TRBV2 and TRBJ2-5; D remains unclear. Material: CD4+ T cells from PBMCs. This clonotype was sampled from a woman in her twenties or thirties in good health. The CDR3 nucleotides are TGTGCCAGCAGTGATGGGGTAGCTGAAGAGACCCAGTACTTC. Translated: CASSDGVAEETQYF. Full variable domain (outside the CDR3, taken from reference TRBV2 and TRBJ2-5): EPEVTQTPSHQVTQMGQEVILRCVPISNHLYFYWYRQILGQKVEFLVSFYNNEISEKSEIFDDQFSVERPDGSNFTLKIRSTKLEDSAMYFCASSDGVAEETQYFGPGTRLLVL.